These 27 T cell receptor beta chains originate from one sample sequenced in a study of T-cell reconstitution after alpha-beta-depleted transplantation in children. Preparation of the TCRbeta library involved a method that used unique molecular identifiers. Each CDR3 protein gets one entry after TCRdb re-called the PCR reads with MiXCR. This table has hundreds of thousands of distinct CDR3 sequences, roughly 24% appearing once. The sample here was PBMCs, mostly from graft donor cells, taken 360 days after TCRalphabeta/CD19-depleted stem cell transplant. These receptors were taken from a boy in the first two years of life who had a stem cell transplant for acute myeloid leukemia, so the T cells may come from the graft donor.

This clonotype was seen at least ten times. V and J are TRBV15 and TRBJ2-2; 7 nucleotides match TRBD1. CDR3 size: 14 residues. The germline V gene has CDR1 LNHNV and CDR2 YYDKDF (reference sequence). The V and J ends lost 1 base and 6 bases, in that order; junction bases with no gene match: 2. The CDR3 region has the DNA TGTGCCACCAGCAGAGGGACAGGACCCGGGGAGCTGTTTTTT. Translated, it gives CATSRGTGPGELFF.

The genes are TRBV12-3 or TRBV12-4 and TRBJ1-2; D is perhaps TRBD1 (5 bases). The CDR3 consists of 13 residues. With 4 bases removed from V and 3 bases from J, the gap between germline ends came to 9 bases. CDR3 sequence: CASSSGRHYGYTF. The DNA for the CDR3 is TGTGCCAGCAGTTCGGGACGGCACTATGGCTACACCTTC.

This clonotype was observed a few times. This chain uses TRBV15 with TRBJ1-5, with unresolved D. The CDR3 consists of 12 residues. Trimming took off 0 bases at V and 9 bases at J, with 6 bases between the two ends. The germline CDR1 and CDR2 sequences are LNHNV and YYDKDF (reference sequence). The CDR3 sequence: CATSRDSRPQHF. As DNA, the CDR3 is TGTGCCACCAGCAGAGACAGCAGGCCCCAGCATTTT. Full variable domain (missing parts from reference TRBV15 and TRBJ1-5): DAMVIQNPRYQVTQFGKPVTLSCSQTLNHNVMYWYQQKSSQAPKLLFHYYDKDFNNEADTPDNFQSRRPNTSFCFLDIRSPGLGDTAMYLCATSRDSRPQHFGDGTRLSIL.

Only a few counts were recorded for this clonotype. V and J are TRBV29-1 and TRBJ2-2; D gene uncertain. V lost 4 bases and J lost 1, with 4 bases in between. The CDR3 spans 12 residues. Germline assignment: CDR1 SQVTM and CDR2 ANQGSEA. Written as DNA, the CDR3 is TGCAGCGTTGTTCAGAACACCGGGGAGCTGTTTTTT. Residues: CSVVQNTGELFF.

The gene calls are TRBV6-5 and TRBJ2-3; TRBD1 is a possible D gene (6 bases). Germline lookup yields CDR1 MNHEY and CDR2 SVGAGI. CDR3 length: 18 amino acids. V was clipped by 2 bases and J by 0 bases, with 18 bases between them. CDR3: CASSYGDNLRGSTDTQYF. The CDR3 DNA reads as TGTGCCAGCAGTTACGGGGACAACCTCAGGGGAAGCACAGATACGCAGTATTTT.

The DNA of the CDR3 is TGCGCCAGCAGCCAAGATCGAGGGAGCCCCAATCAGCCCCAGCATTTT. Encoded protein: CASSQDRGSPNQPQHF. The rearrangement joins TRBV4-3 to TRBJ1-5; D gene uncertain. Germline-derived CDR1 and CDR2 are LGHNA and YSLEER. Between the trimmed V and J ends, which lost 0 bases and 3 bases, there was a span of 12 bases. The CDR3 is made up of 16 amino acids.

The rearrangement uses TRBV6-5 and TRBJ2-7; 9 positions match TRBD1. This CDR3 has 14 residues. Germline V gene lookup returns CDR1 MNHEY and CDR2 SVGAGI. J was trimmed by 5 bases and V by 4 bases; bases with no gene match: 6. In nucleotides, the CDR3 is TGTGCCAGCAGTTGGCGGACAGGGGCCCACGAGCAGTACTTC. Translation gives CASSWRTGAHEQYF.

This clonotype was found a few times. CDR3 sequence reads: CATSRRPGQGTEAFF. The CDR3, as DNA: TGTGCCACCAGCAGACGCCCGGGACAGGGCACTGAAGCTTTCTTT. The chain has TRBV15 and TRBJ1-1, with TRBD1 matching over 9 bases. With 2 bases clipped from V and 4 bases from J, the junction kept 5 bases outside the gene matches. This CDR3 has 15 residues. The germline gives CDR1 LNHNV, CDR2 YYDKDF (reference sequence). The whole variable domain, remainder taken from reference TRBV15 and TRBJ1-1, is DAMVIQNPRYQVTQFGKPVTLSCSQTLNHNVMYWYQQKSSQAPKLLFHYYDKDFNNEADTPDNFQSRRPNTSFCFLDIRSPGLGDTAMYLCATSRRPGQGTEAFFGQGTRLTVV.

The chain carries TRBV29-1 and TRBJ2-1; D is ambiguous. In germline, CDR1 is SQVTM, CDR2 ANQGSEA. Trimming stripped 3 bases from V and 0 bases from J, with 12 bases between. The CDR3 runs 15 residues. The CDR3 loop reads CSVEPLPFSYNEQFF. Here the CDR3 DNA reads TGCAGCGTTGAGCCGCTACCCTTCTCCTACAATGAGCAGTTCTTC.

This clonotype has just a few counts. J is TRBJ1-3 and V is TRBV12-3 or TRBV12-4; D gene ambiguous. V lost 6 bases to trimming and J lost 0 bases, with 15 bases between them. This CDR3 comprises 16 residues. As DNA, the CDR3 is TGTGCCAGCAGCCGTCACCCAGTTGTCTCTGGAAACACCATATATTTT. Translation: CASSRHPVVSGNTIYF.

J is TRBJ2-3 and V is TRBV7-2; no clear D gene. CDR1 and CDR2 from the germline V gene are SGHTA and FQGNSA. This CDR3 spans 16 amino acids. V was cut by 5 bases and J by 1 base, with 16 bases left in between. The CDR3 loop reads CASSPRMGLRTDTQYF. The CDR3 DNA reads TGTGCCAGCAGCCCCCGGATGGGATTGCGCACAGATACGCAGTATTTT.

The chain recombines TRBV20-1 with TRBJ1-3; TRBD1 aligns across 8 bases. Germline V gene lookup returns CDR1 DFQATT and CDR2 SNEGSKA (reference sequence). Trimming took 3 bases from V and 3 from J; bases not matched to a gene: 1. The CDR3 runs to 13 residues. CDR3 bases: TGCAGTGCTAGCACAGGGGGTGGAAACACCATATATTTT. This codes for CSASTGGGNTIYF.

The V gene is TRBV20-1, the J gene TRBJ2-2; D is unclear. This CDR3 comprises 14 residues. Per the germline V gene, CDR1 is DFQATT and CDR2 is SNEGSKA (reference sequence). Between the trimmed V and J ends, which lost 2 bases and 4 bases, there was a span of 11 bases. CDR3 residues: CSARSVSSTGELFF. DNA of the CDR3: TGCAGTGCTAGAAGCGTCTCGAGCACCGGGGAGCTGTTTTTT.

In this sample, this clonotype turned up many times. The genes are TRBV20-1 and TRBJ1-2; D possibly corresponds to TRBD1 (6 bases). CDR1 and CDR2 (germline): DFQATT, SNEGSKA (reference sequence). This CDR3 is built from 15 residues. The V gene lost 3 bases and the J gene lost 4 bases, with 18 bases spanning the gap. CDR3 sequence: CSASSATGLGYGYTF. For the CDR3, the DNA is TGCAGTGCTAGTTCAGCTACAGGGTTGGGCTATGGCTACACCTTC.

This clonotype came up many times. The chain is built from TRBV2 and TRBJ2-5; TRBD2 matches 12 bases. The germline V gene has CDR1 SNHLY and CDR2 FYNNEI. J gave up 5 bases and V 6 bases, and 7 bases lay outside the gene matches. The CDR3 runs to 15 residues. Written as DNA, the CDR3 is TGTGCCAGCAGATTAACTAGCGGGGGGTGGGAGACCCAGTACTTC. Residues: CASRLTSGGWETQYF.

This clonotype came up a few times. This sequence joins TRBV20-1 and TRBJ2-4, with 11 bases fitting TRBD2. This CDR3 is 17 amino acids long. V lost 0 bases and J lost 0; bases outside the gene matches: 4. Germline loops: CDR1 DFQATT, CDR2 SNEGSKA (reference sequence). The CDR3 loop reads CSARDISGGEAKNIQYF. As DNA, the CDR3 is TGCAGTGCTAGAGATATTAGCGGGGGGGAAGCCAAAAACATTCAGTACTTC.

In DNA, the CDR3 is TGTGCCAGCAGCCCCGGGCTGACCGATGAGCAGTTCTTC. Translated: CASSPGLTDEQFF. The gene calls are TRBV4-2 and TRBJ2-1; D is undetermined. The CDR3 totals 13 residues. Trimming shortened V by 4 bases and J by 8 bases, and 12 bases separated the two germline ends. In germline, CDR1 is LGHNA, CDR2 YNFKEQ.

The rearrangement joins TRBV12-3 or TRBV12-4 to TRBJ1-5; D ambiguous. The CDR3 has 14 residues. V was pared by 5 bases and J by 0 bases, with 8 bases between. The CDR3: CASSGEYSNQPQHF. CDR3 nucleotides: TGTGCCAGCAGTGGGGAGTATAGCAATCAGCCCCAGCATTTT.

The CDR3 DNA reads as TGCAGCACCCGGGACAGGGGGGACGAGCAGTACTTC. Amino acids: CSTRDRGDEQYF. This chain joins TRBV29-1 and TRBJ2-7; 11 bases align to TRBD1. There are 12 residues in the CDR3. Germline V lookup: CDR1 SQVTM, CDR2 ANQGSEA. V gave up 8 bases and J gave up 5 bases; unmatched junction bases: 5.

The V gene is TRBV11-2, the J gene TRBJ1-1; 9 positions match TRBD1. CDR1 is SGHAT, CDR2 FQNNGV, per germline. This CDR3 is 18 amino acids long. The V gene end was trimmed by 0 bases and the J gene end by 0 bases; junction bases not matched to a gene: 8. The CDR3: CASSLENRGRTMNTEAFF. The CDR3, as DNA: TGTGCCAGCAGCTTAGAAAACAGGGGGCGTACCATGAACACTGAAGCTTTCTTT.

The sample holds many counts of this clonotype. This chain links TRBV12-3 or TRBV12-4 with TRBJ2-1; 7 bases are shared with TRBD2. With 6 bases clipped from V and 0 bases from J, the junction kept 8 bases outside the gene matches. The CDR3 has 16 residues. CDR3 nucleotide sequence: TGTGCCAGCAGCAACACGGGGGGAGTCTCCTACAATGAGCAGTTCTTC. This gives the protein CASSNTGGVSYNEQFF.

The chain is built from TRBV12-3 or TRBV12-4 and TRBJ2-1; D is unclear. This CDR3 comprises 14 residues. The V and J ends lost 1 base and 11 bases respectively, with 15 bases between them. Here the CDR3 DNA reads TGTGCCAGCAGTTTAGGGTACAGTTCAGCCAAGCAGTTCTTC. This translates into CASSLGYSSAKQFF.

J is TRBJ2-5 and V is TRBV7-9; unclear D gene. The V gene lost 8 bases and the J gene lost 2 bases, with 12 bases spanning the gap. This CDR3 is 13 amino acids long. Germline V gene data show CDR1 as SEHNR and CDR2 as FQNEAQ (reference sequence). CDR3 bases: TGTGCCAGCGTTCCAGGCCTTCAAGAGACCCAGTACTTC. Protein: CASVPGLQETQYF.

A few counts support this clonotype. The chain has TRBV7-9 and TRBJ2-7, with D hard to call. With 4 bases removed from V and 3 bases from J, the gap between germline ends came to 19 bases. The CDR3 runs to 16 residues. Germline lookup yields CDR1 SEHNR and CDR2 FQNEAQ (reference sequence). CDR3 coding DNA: TGTGCCAGCAGCTCGATTGAAATGGATGCCTTCTACGAGCAGTACTTC. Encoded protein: CASSSIEMDAFYEQYF. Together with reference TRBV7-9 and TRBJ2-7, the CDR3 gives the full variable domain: DTGVSQNPRHKITKRGQNVTFRCDPISEHNRLYWYRQTLGQGPEFLTYFQNEAQLEKSRLLSDRFSAERPKGSFSTLEIQRTEQGDSAMYLCASSSIEMDAFYEQYFGPGTRLTVT.

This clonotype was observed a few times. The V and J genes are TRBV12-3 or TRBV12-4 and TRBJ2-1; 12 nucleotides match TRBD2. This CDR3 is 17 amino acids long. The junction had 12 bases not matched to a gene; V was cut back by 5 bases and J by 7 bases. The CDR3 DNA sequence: TGTGCCAGCAGTCCCCTCCATCTAGCGGGGGGGAGGAATGAGCAGTTCTTC. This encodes CASSPLHLAGGRNEQFF.

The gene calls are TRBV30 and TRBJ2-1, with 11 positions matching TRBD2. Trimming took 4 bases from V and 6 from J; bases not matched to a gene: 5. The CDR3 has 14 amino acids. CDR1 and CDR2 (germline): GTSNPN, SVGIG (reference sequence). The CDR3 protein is CAWNSGGAFNEQFF. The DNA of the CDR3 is TGTGCCTGGAATAGCGGGGGGGCATTCAATGAGCAGTTCTTC.

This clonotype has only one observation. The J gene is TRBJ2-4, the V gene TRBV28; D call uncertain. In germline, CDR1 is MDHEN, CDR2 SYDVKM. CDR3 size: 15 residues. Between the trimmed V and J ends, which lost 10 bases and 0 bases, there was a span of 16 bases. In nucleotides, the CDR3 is TGTGCCATCAAAGAAAACTCTCTAGCCAAAAACATTCAGTACTTC. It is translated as CAIKENSLAKNIQYF.